Here is one T cell receptor (beta chain) with its context. Antigen unknown. PCR primers comprised 60 Vbeta and 13 Jbeta primers. Assay used: immunoSEQ multiplex PCR; TCRdb lists only in-frame clones, some missing. The sample yields around 150,000 clones, around 72% seen once. The sample originates from a study of cytomegalovirus exposure and HLA in healthy donors. As for the study in general: As released early, the data held 70 million to 95 million unique TCRs from HLA-typed donors. Findings and limits, study-wide: Excluded were some V segments that proved indistinguishable, including TRBV6-2 and TRBV6-3. Testing in vitro showed three CMV-associated chains specific for CMV antigens.

From germline, CDR1 is SGHRS and CDR2 YFSETQ. V lost 4 bases and J lost 3; bases outside the gene matches: 7. This CDR3 region has 16 residues. The sequenced sample consisted of PBMCs. The sequence was collected from a man aged 40-49 years in good health and CMV-seronegative. The rearrangement links TRBV5-1 to TRBJ1-1; 12 nucleotides align to TRBD1. The CDR3: CASSVGQGAGDTEAFF. CDR3 DNA: TGCGCCAGCAGCGTGGGACAGGGGGCGGGGGACACTGAAGCTTTCTTT. The full variable domain, in which reference TRBV5-1 and TRBJ1-1 provide the parts outside the CDR3, is KAGVTQTPRYLIKTRGQQVTLSCSPISGHRSVSWYQQTPGQGLQFLFEYFSETQRNKGNFPGRFSGRQFSNSRSEMNVSTLELGDSALYLCASSVGQGAGDTEAFFGQGTRLTVV.